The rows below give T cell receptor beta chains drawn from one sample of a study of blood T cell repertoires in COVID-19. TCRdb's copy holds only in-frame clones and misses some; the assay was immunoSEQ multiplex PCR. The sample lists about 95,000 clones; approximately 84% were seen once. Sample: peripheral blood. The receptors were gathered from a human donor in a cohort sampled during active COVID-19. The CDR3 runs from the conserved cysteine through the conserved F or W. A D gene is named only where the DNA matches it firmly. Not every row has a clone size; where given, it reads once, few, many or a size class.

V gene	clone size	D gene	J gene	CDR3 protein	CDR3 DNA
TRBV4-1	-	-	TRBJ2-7	CASSQDRGFSSYEQYF	TGCGCCAGCAGCCAAGATAGGGGGTTCAGCTCCTACGAGCAGTACTTC
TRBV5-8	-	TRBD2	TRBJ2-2	CASSLALAGTGELFF	TGTGCCAGCAGCTTGGCCCTAGCGGGCACCGGGGAGCTGTTTTTT
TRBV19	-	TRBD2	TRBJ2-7	CASRETGTSTYEQYF	TGTGCCAGTAGGGAGACCGGGACTAGCACTTACGAGCAGTACTTC
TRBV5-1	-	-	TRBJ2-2	CASSLSGLGELFF	TGCGCCAGCAGCTTGTCGGGATTGGGGGAGCTGTTTTTT
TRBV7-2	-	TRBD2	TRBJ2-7	CASSLGSGGPSYEQYF	TGTGCCAGCAGCTTGGGGTCGGGGGGTCCTTCCTACGAGCAGTACTTC
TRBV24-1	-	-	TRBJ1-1	CATREAGSTEAFF	TGTGCCACCAGAGAAGCAGGGTCGACTGAAGCTTTCTTT
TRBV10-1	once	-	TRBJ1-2	CASSDLGGYGYTF	TGCGCCAGCAGTGATCTAGGGGGCTATGGCTACACCTTC
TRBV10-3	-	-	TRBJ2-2	CAISAVTGELFF	TGTGCCATCAGCGCGGTGACCGGGGAGCTGTTTTTT
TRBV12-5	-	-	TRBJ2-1	CASGLGQSSYNEQFF	TGTGCTAGTGGTTTGGGACAGAGCTCCTACAATGAGCAGTTCTTC
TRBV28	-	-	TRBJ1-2	CASSLLGQDYGYTF	TGTGCCAGCAGTTTATTGGGGCAGGACTATGGCTACACCTTC
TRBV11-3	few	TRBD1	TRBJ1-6	CASSSPPGQGADSPLHF	TGTGCCAGCAGCTCACCCCCGGGACAGGGGGCCGATTCACCCCTCCACTTT
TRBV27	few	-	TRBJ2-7	CASSLGGGRGPYEQYF	TGTGCCAGCAGTTTGGGAGGGGGCAGGGGGCCCTACGAGCAGTACTTC
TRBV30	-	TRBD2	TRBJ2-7	CAWSAPTSGDHSYEQYF	TGTGCCTGGAGTGCCCCCACTAGCGGGGACCACTCCTACGAGCAGTACTTC
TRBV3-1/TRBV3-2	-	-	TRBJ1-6	CASSQGRRGNSPLHF	TGTGCCAGCAGCCAAGGTCGAAGGGGTAATTCACCCCTCCACTTT
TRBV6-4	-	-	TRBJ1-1	CASSPQGRDTEAFF	TGTGCCAGCAGCCCTCAGGGTAGGGACACTGAAGCTTTCTTT
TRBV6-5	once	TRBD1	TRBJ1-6	CASSRQGGYNSPLHF	TGTGCCAGCAGTCGACAGGGAGGCTATAATTCACCCCTCCACTTT
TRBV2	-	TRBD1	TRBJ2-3	CASKRQGASTDTQYF	TGTGCCAGCAAGCGACAGGGGGCTAGTACAGATACGCAGTATTTT
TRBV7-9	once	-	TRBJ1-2	CASSLVEAASYGYTF	TGTGCCAGCAGCTTAGTTGAGGCAGCAAGCTATGGCTACACCTTC
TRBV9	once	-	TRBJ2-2	CASSERSGVVDTGELFF	TGTGCCAGCAGCGAACGTTCCGGGGTTGTGGACACCGGGGAGCTGTTTTTT
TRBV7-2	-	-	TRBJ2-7	CASSPEAGKYEQYF	TGTGCCAGCAGCCCGGAGGCAGGCAAATACGAGCAGTACTTC
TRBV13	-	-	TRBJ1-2	CASSQEAGRGMNYGYTF	TGTGCCAGCAGCCAAGAGGCCGGCCGGGGGATGAACTATGGCTACACCTTC
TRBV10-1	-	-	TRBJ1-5	CARGQGNQPQHF	TGCGCCAGGGGACAAGGCAATCAGCCCCAGCATTTT
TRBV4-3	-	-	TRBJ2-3	CASSQDMAVLTDTQYF	TGCGCCAGCAGCCAAGATATGGCAGTTCTCACCGATACGCAGTATTTT
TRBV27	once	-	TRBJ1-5	CASSTRPGNQPQHF	TGTGCCAGCAGTACACGTCCAGGGAATCAGCCCCAGCATTTT
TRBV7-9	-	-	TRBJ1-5	CASSLGASQPQHF	TGTGCCAGCAGCTTAGGGGCAAGTCAGCCCCAGCATTTT
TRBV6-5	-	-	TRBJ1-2	CASTGDPLSIYGYTF	TGTGCCAGCACCGGAGACCCTCTCTCTATCTATGGCTACACCTTC
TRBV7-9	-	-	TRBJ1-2	CASSPAGGYEGYTF	TGTGCCAGCAGCCCGGCGGGGGGGTATGAGGGCTACACCTTC
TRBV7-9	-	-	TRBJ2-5	CASSFTDAPGYF	TGTGCCAGCAGCTTTACCGACGCTCCGGGGTACTTC
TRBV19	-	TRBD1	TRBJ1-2	CASSIPNFGQGESYGYTF	TGTGCCAGTAGTATCCCCAACTTCGGGCAGGGGGAATCGTATGGCTACACCTTC
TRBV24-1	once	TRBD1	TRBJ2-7	CATSGQGSYEQYF	TGTGCCACCAGTGGACAGGGGAGCTACGAGCAGTACTTC
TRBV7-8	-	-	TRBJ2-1	CASSRDSYNEQFF	TGTGCCAGCAGCCGAGACTCGTACAATGAGCAGTTCTTC
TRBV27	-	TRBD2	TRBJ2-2	CASSPRGEKTGELFF	TGTGCCAGCAGTCCCCGGGGGGAGAAAACCGGGGAGCTGTTTTTT
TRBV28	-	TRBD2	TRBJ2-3	CASSLSQTSGTQYF	TGTGCCAGCAGTCTGAGCCAGACTAGCGGTACGCAGTATTTT
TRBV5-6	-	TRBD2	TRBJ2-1	CASSLGISGSYNEQFF	TGTGCCAGCAGCTTGGGTATTAGCGGGAGTTACAATGAGCAGTTCTTC
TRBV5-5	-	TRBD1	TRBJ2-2	CASSLRGTGVIEELFF	TGTGCCAGCAGCTTGCGAGGGACAGGGGTCATCGAGGAGCTGTTTTTT
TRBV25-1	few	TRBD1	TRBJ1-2	CASAPTRDRGRGDYGYTF	TGTGCCAGCGCCCCCACCCGGGACAGGGGGCGCGGTGACTATGGCTACACCTTC
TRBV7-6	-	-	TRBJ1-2	CASSSRGVPVSNYGYTF	TGTGCCAGCAGCTCCCGCGGGGTACCCGTCAGTAACTATGGCTACACCTTC
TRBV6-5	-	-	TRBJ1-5	CASSYSWGGNQPQHF	TGTGCCAGCAGTTACTCATGGGGCGGAAATCAGCCCCAGCATTTT
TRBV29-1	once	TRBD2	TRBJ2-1	CSVEDAGGEQFF	TGCAGCGTTGAAGATGCGGGAGGTGAGCAGTTCTTC
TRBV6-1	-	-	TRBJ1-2	CASSEQAGYGYTF	TGTGCCAGCAGTGAACAGGCGGGCTATGGCTACACCTTC
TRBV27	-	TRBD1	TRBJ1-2	CASSSALGQGVGGYTF	TGTGCCAGCAGTTCCGCACTAGGACAGGGTGTAGGTGGCTACACCTTC
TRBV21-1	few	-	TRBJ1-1	CASSNKGHLNTEAFF	TGTGCCAGCAGCAACAAGGGACACTTGAACACTGAAGCTTTCTTT
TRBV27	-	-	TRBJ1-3	CASRLLGAGNTIYF	TGTGCCAGCAGACTATTGGGAGCGGGAAACACCATATATTTT
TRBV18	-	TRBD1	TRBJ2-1	CASSPYTGVAYNEQFF	TGTGCCAGCTCACCCTACACAGGGGTTGCCTACAATGAGCAGTTCTTC
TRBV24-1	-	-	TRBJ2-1	CATSDPDTSSYNEQFF	TGTGCCACCAGTGACCCTGACACAAGCTCCTACAATGAGCAGTTCTTC
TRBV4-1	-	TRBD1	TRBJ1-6	CASSQGGQFYNSPLHF	TGCGCCAGCAGCCAAGGGGGACAGTTCTATAATTCACCCCTCCACTTT
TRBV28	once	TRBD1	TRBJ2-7	CASSLPDRASYEQYF	TGTGCCAGCAGTTTACCGGACAGGGCCTCCTACGAGCAGTACTTC
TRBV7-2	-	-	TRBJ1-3	CASSLGARGDTIYF	TGTGCCAGCAGCTTAGGCGCTCGGGGTGACACCATATATTTT
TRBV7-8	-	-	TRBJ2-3	CASAQWPQSTDTQYF	TGTGCCAGCGCTCAGTGGCCCCAAAGCACAGATACGCAGTATTTT
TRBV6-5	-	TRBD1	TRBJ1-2	CASRLTTGGIYGYTF	TGTGCCAGCAGACTTACGACAGGGGGCATCTATGGCTACACCTTC